The present entry profiles one T cell receptor (beta chain) with its context. This CDR3 is also generated by other DNA sequences in the sample. This record comes from a study of shared clonotypes between healthy human individuals. There are 14 residues in the CDR3. V lost 3 bases to trimming and J lost 1 base, with 7 bases between them. The V gene's germline CDR1 is KGHSH and CDR2 LQKENI. A deep-level run was used for the assay. Clones were read by immunoSEQ multiplex PCR, and TCRdb kept only the in-frame ones, dropping some. This sample has about 2.3 million clones, with 85% to 95% found just once. Source material: naive CD4+ T cells from PBMCs. The subset was: CD45RA+ positively selected. This clonotype was obtained from a young man in good health. Some clones in this sample may be carry-over from other donors' samples. This chain links TRBV18 with TRBJ1-5; D not certain. DNA of the CDR3: TGTGCCAGCTCACCTGACGTAAGCAATCAGCCCCAGCATTTT. Translating it yields CASSPDVSNQPQHF. Full variable domain (remainder filled in from reference TRBV18 and TRBJ1-5): NAGVMQNPRHLVRRRGQEARLRCSPMKGHSHVYWYRQLPEEGLKFMVYLQKENIIDESGMPKERFSAEFPKEGPSILRIQQVVRGDSAAYFCASSPDVSNQPQHFGDGTRLSIL.